A single sample gave rise to the 19 T cell receptor beta chains below, sequenced in a study of identifying expanded T cells in peripheral blood. Libraries were prepared by immunoSEQ multiplex PCR; TCRdb keeps only in-frame clonotypes and omits some of them. The repertoire includes 95,000 to 100,000 clones, around 85% of them detected once, and about a sixth sits in the top ten. Specimen: blood. The origin of the receptors is a person between 18 and 75 years old in good health.

This clone has a single count. The chain carries TRBV27 and TRBJ1-4; a weak D match, TRBD1 (5 bases). This CDR3 comprises 14 residues. Germline V gene data show CDR1 as MNHEY and CDR2 as SMNVEV (reference sequence). Trimming shortened V by 3 bases and J by 3 bases, and 8 bases separated the two germline ends. CDR3 loop: CASSFAGANEKLFF. The CDR3 DNA follows: TGTGCCAGCAGTTTTGCGGGGGCTAATGAAAAACTGTTTTTT.

The V and J genes are TRBV19 and TRBJ1-6; perhaps TRBD1 as D (5 bases). V dropped 4 bases and J dropped 5 bases, with 15 bases sitting between them. This CDR3 contains 16 residues. Germline assignment: CDR1 LNHDA and CDR2 SQIVND (reference sequence). The DNA of the CDR3 is TGTGCCAGTAGTACCACGACAGTTGTAGATAATTCACCCCTCCACTTT. Translated: CASSTTTVVDNSPLHF.

This rearrangement joins TRBV19 to TRBJ2-1; possible D gene TRBD1, 7 bases. Germline CDR1 LNHDA, CDR2 SQIVND (reference sequence). CDR3 length: 15 residues. V lost 7 bases and J 8 bases, leaving 21 bases between the germline ends. The CDR3 nucleotides read TGTGCCAGTACCCCTCTGCAGGGGGGTTATGATGAGCAGTTCTTC. Translation gives CASTPLQGGYDEQFF.

V gene TRBV4-3 combines with J gene TRBJ2-7; 12 nucleotides match TRBD1. V trimming: 3 bases; J trimming: 9 bases; junction bases outside the gene matches: 6. This CDR3 is built from 14 residues. CDR1 is LGHNA and CDR2 is YSLEER in the germline V gene. The DNA for the CDR3 is TGCGCCAGCAGCCACACGGGACAGGGGGCCGGGCAGTACTTC. Translated, it gives CASSHTGQGAGQYF.

This rearrangement joins TRBV6-1 to TRBJ2-3; 7 bases agree with TRBD1. The CDR3 loop spans 15 amino acids. Germline V gene sequence: CDR1 MNHNS, CDR2 SASEGT. With V trimmed by 6 bases and J by 4 bases, 10 bases remained unmatched. CDR3 sequence reads: CASRDDRDLSDTQYF. Written as DNA, the CDR3 is TGTGCCAGCAGAGACGACAGGGACCTGTCAGATACGCAGTATTTT.

This chain uses TRBV28 with TRBJ1-2; 7 bases map to TRBD1. Germline lookup yields CDR1 MDHEN and CDR2 SYDVKM. The junction had 16 bases not matched to a gene; V was cut back by 8 bases and J by 1 base. This CDR3 is built from 17 residues. The CDR3 region is CASRYTGTVGVNYGYTF. As DNA, the CDR3 is TGTGCCAGCCGGTACACCGGGACAGTGGGGGTTAACTATGGCTACACCTTC.

Ten or more counts support this clone. V is TRBV28 and J is TRBJ1-1, with 8 bases fitting TRBD1. This CDR3 has 17 residues. CDR1 and CDR2 (germline): MDHEN, SYDVKM. Losses at the gene ends were 4 bases for V and 0 bases for J; bases not matched to a gene: 10. The CDR3 coding sequence is TGTGCCAGCAGTTCCAGGGGGCAGCATATCATGAACACTGAAGCTTTCTTT. Amino acid sequence: CASSSRGQHIMNTEAFF.

The chain is built from TRBV10-3 and TRBJ2-1; 13 nucleotides align to TRBD2. The CDR3 spans 13 residues. The junction had 7 bases not matched to a gene; V was cut back by 11 bases and J by 9 bases. Per the germline V gene, CDR1 is ENHRY and CDR2 is SYGVKD. CDR3 loop: CAATSGGAGEQFF. Written as DNA, the CDR3 is TGTGCCGCCACTAGCGGGGGGGCCGGTGAGCAGTTCTTC.

This sequence joins TRBV7-2 and TRBJ2-7; D is uncertain. V lost 9 bases, J lost 3 bases, and 9 bases lay in between. There are 11 residues in the CDR3. CDR1 and CDR2 from the germline V gene are SGHTA and FQGNSA. DNA for the CDR3: TGTGCCAGTACCGAATACTACGAGCAGTACTTC. As protein: CASTEYYEQYF.

The chain joins TRBV28 to TRBJ2-1; D unresolved. The germline V gene encodes CDR1 MDHEN and CDR2 SYDVKM. The CDR3 contains 18 residues. Trimming left V 4 bases short and J 0 bases short, with 19 bases between. DNA of the CDR3: TGTGCCAGCAGTTCCCCAAAACCCAAACCCAGCTCCTACAATGAGCAGTTCTTC. Protein: CASSSPKPKPSSYNEQFF.

The V call is TRBV27, the J call TRBJ1-1, with D possibly being TRBD1 (5 bases). The CDR3 sequence is 15 residues long. V gave up 5 bases and J gave up 0 bases, with 13 bases separating them. Germline CDR1 reads MNHEY; CDR2 reads SMNVEV (reference sequence). The CDR3 region has the DNA TGTGCCAGCAGTATTGGCGGGGGGATGAACACTGAAGCTTTCTTT. It codes for CASSIGGGMNTEAFF.

V gene TRBV6-5 combines with J gene TRBJ2-7, with a possible D match to TRBD1 (6 bases). V dropped 8 bases and J dropped 4 bases, with 18 bases sitting between them. CDR1 MNHEY and CDR2 SVGAGI come from the germline V gene. The CDR3 length is 14 residues. CDR3 residues: CASGGGQKRYEQYF. The CDR3 region has the DNA TGTGCCAGCGGAGGTGGACAGAAAAGATACGAGCAGTACTTC.

Only one count was recorded for this clone. The rearrangement uses TRBV19 and TRBJ2-7; no clear D gene. The V gene's germline CDR1 is LNHDA and CDR2 SQIVND (reference sequence). The length of the CDR3 is 15 residues. The ends were cut back, 3 bases at V and 3 bases at J, with 15 bases in the middle. The chain's CDR3 is CASSIVLLPGYEQYF. The CDR3 region has the DNA TGTGCCAGTAGTATCGTCCTCCTTCCCGGCTACGAGCAGTACTTC.

The chain recombines TRBV7-2 with TRBJ2-7; 11 bases are a match to TRBD2. V dropped 2 bases and J dropped 0; count of bases not matched to a gene: 12. CDR1 and CDR2 from the germline V gene are SGHTA and FQGNSA. This CDR3 comprises 19 residues. The CDR3 region is CASSLSRRASGGYSYEQYF. The CDR3 DNA follows: TGTGCCAGCAGCTTATCCCGCCGGGCTAGCGGGGGGTACTCCTACGAGCAGTACTTC.

The chain uses TRBV19 and TRBJ2-7; D is tentatively TRBD1 or TRBD2 (6 bases each). CDR1 and CDR2 from the germline V gene are LNHDA and SQIVND (reference sequence). V lost 4 bases to trimming and J lost 0 bases, with 7 bases between them. CDR3 length: 13 amino acids. The CDR3 sequence: CASSTGASYEQYF. CDR3 bases: TGTGCCAGTAGTACGGGGGCCTCCTACGAGCAGTACTTC.

This clone was recorded only once. This sequence joins TRBV2 and TRBJ1-4, with D uncertain. Germline V gene sequence: CDR1 SNHLY, CDR2 FYNNEI. The CDR3 runs 12 residues. V gave up 6 bases and J gave up 7 bases, with 9 bases separating them. CDR3: CASRNSIEKLFF. The CDR3 region has the DNA TGTGCCAGCAGGAACTCCATTGAAAAACTGTTTTTT.

This sequence joins TRBV19 and TRBJ1-5; 9 bases align to TRBD1. V trimming: 9 bases; J trimming: 6 bases; junction bases outside the gene matches: 9. The length of the CDR3 is 14 residues. The germline gives CDR1 LNHDA, CDR2 SQIVND (reference sequence). Written as DNA, the CDR3 is TGTGCCAGCATCAGACAGGGGGTCGGTCAGCCCCAGCATTTT. Encoded protein: CASIRQGVGQPQHF.

The chain couples TRBV10-3 to TRBJ2-7, with 7 bases lining up with TRBD1. Germline CDR1 ENHRY, CDR2 SYGVKD. V was clipped by 6 bases and J by 7 bases; unmatched bases: 3. The CDR3 runs 11 residues. In DNA, the CDR3 is TGTGCCATCAGGGGGACAGCGGAGCAGTACTTC. It translates to CAIRGTAEQYF.

The chain uses TRBV5-1 and TRBJ2-2; 7 bases agree with TRBD1. Trimming removed 4 bases from V and 5 bases from J; junction bases left unmatched: 8. Germline values: CDR1 SGHRS, CDR2 YFSETQ. This CDR3 spans 15 amino acids. CDR3 protein: CASSPLTGVTGELFF. Written as DNA, the CDR3 is TGCGCCAGCAGCCCACTTACAGGGGTAACCGGGGAGCTGTTTTTT. Combining the CDR3 with reference TRBV5-1 and TRBJ2-2 gives the whole variable domain KAGVTQTPRYLIKTRGQQVTLSCSPISGHRSVSWYQQTPGQGLQFLFEYFSETQRNKGNFPGRFSGRQFSNSRSEMNVSTLELGDSALYLCASSPLTGVTGELFFGEGSRLTVL.